One and the same sample provided the 10 T cell receptor beta chains below, sequenced in a study of Ad26.COV2.S vaccination and SARS-CoV-2 variants. The protocol was immunoSEQ multiplex PCR, while the TCRdb copy is restricted to in-frame clones and leaves out a portion. The sample includes roughly 250,000 clones, roughly 89% of them seen just once. Described treatment: 15 to 20 received Ad26.COV2.S at low or high dose, single or two shots; roughly 5 received placebo; per-sample allocation not given. Material that was analyzed had been drawn on day 63 after the first vaccine or placebo injection. Sample: peripheral blood, taken in a trial of Ad26.COV2.S vaccine versus placebo. The receptors originated from a person aged 18-60 years who received the Ad26.COV2.S COVID-19 vaccine or a placebo.

Many counts were recorded for this clone. V gene TRBV5-4 combines with J gene TRBJ2-6; D is unclear. Germline V lookup: CDR1 SGHNT, CDR2 YYREEE (reference sequence). The CDR3 totals 15 residues. The V end was cut by 2 bases, the J end by 2 bases, with 8 bases between. CDR3 DNA: TGTGCCAGCAGCTTAAGGGAAGCTGGGGCCAACGTCCTGACTTTC. This gives the protein CASSLREAGANVLTF.

The chain joins TRBV5-4 to TRBJ2-3; D may correspond to TRBD1 or TRBD2 (5 bases each). The CDR3 is 15 amino acids. The germline V gene encodes CDR1 SGHNT and CDR2 YYREEE (reference sequence). Trimming took off 0 bases at V and 3 bases at J, with 11 bases between the two ends. The CDR3 DNA reads TGTGCCAGCAGCTTGGCCGGGACCGGTACAGATACGCAGTATTTT. Translated: CASSLAGTGTDTQYF.

The V call is TRBV15, the J call TRBJ2-1, with 11 bases that match TRBD2. This CDR3 spans 18 amino acids. Germline assignment: CDR1 LNHNV and CDR2 YYDKDF (reference sequence). J gave up 5 bases and V 0 bases, and 9 bases lay outside the gene matches. The CDR3 is CATSRERTSGSSDNEQFF. DNA for the CDR3: TGTGCCACCAGCAGAGAGAGAACTAGCGGGAGCAGCGACAATGAGCAGTTCTTC.

The genes are TRBV5-8 and TRBJ1-6, with D unclear. Germline CDR1 reads SGHTS; CDR2 reads YDEGEE. V was cut by 4 bases and J by 2 bases, with 13 bases left in between. This CDR3 spans 16 amino acids. CDR3 DNA sequence: TGTGCCAGCAGCGCACGACCTCAGGCCTATAATTCACCCCTCCACTTT. Translation: CASSARPQAYNSPLHF. The variable domain in full, with the rest retrieved from reference TRBV5-8 and TRBJ1-6, is EAGVTQSPTHLIKTRGQQATLRCSPISGHTSVYWYQQALGLGLQFLLWYDEGEERNRGNFPPRFSGRQFPNYSSELNVNALELEDSALYLCASSARPQAYNSPLHFGNGTRLTVT.

The V gene is TRBV23-1, the J gene TRBJ1-1; D may be TRBD1 (5 bases). TRBV23-1 is identified as an open reading frame with a role that is uncertain. V was shortened by 2 bases and J by 0 bases, with 16 bases between the two germline ends. CDR3 size: 17 residues. In DNA, the CDR3 is TGCGCCAGCAGTCAACCCCCTTGGGGGACCCTGAACACTGAAGCTTTCTTT. It codes for CASSQPPWGTLNTEAFF.

The chain is built from TRBV5-4 and TRBJ1-6, with 10 bases matching TRBD1. The CDR3 has 15 amino acids. The V and J ends lost 2 bases and 8 bases, in that order; junction bases with no gene match: 4. Per germline, CDR1 SGHNT and CDR2 YYREEE (reference sequence). This chain's CDR3 is CASSLRQGAYSPLHF. The CDR3, as DNA: TGTGCCAGCAGCTTAAGACAGGGGGCTTATTCACCCCTCCACTTT.

The chain joins TRBV7-7 to TRBJ2-2; 16 bases are a match to TRBD2. The germline gives CDR1 SSHAT, CDR2 FNYEAQ (reference sequence). The CDR3 contains 21 residues. The ends lost 4 bases at V and 4 bases at J; junction bases unmatched: 15. The chain's CDR3 is CASSWWVPGLAGGPSTGELFF. DNA of the CDR3: TGTGCCAGCAGCTGGTGGGTCCCGGGACTAGCGGGAGGGCCGAGCACCGGGGAGCTGTTTTTT.

V is TRBV7-2 and J is TRBJ2-1, with D maybe TRBD2 (6 bases). Between the trimmed V and J ends, which lost 2 bases and 6 bases, there was a span of 20 bases. The CDR3 extends over 17 amino acids. The germline gives CDR1 SGHTA, CDR2 FQGNSA. The DNA for the CDR3 is TGTGCCAGCAGCTTACTTAGGGCGGGGTTAATCGCCAATGAGCAGTTCTTC. Protein sequence: CASSLLRAGLIANEQFF.

The chain carries TRBV7-2 and TRBJ2-5; D is perhaps TRBD1 (6 bases). V was shortened by 2 bases and J by 4 bases, with 14 bases between the two germline ends. The CDR3 length is 15 residues. CDR1 and CDR2 from the germline V gene are SGHTA and FQGNSA. The CDR3 DNA reads TGTGCCAGCAGCTTAAACAGGGCCCTCCGAGAGACCCAGTACTTC. Translation: CASSLNRALRETQYF.

The V and J genes are TRBV5-6 and TRBJ2-2; 7 bases match TRBD2. With 1 base clipped from V and 1 base from J, the junction kept 4 bases outside the gene matches. From germline, CDR1 is SGHDT and CDR2 YYEEEE. The CDR3 is 16 residues long. Written as DNA, the CDR3 is TGTGCCAGCAGCTTGTCGGGGAGGGGGAACACCGGGGAGCTGTTTTTT. Protein product: CASSLSGRGNTGELFF.